The next 17 T cell receptor beta chains were all read from a single sample in a study of T cell responses to AZD1222 COVID-19 vaccine. Profiling relied on immunoSEQ multiplex PCR, and the TCRdb table lists in-frame clones only, not all of them. The sample records nearly 110,000 clones, 91% being singletons. The source material was peripheral blood, sampled on day 0 of AZD1222 vaccination. Every receptor here comes from an adult in good health.

The rearrangement links TRBV7-2 to TRBJ2-5, with 7 bases fitting TRBD1. Germline values: CDR1 SGHTA, CDR2 FQGNSA. The CDR3 is made up of 14 amino acids. Trimming cost V 3 bases and J 5 bases; bases outside gene matches: 6. CDR3 coding DNA: TGTGCCAGCAGCTTCGACAGGGCGGTCGAGACCCAGTACTTC. Protein: CASSFDRAVETQYF.

The V and J genes are TRBV4-2 and TRBJ1-1; a weak D match, TRBD1 (6 bases). Germline V gene data show CDR1 as LGHNA and CDR2 as YNFKEQ. Deletions cut 6 bases from V and 7 bases from J, with 24 bases between. The CDR3 is 16 residues long. The CDR3: CASSPTRTGMGNEAFF. In DNA form, the CDR3 reads TGTGCCAGCAGTCCGACCCGAACAGGGATGGGGAATGAAGCTTTCTTT.

The chain couples TRBV5-1 to TRBJ2-7; D is possibly TRBD2 (6 bases). Germline V gene data show CDR1 as SGHRS and CDR2 as YFSETQ. V shed 4 bases and J shed 0 bases, with 17 bases lying between them. The CDR3 extends over 16 amino acids. CDR3 sequence (DNA): TGCGCCAGCAGCCCGGGCGGGACGCCCCCCTCCTACGAGCAGTACTTC. This gives the protein CASSPGGTPPSYEQYF. The full variable domain, with the rest looked up from reference TRBV5-1 and TRBJ2-7, is KAGVTQTPRYLIKTRGQQVTLSCSPISGHRSVSWYQQTPGQGLQFLFEYFSETQRNKGNFPGRFSGRQFSNSRSEMNVSTLELGDSALYLCASSPGGTPPSYEQYFGPGTRLTVT.

The chain joins TRBV29-1 to TRBJ1-6; D remains unclear. This CDR3 is built from 12 residues. CDR1 and CDR2 from the germline V gene are SQVTM and ANQGSEA. V gave up 4 bases and J gave up 8 bases, with 9 bases separating them. CDR3 nucleotide sequence: TGCAGCGTTGGTACAGAGGATTCACCCCTCCACTTT. It yields the protein CSVGTEDSPLHF.

V is TRBV5-4 and J is TRBJ2-7; 12 bases line up with TRBD1. The CDR3 loop spans 15 amino acids. Per germline, CDR1 SGHNT and CDR2 YYREEE (reference sequence). J lost 5 bases, V lost 3 bases, and 6 bases had no gene match. The DNA for the CDR3 is TGTGCCAGCAGCTGGGGGACAGGGGGCTGGGACGAGCAGTACTTC. Encoded protein: CASSWGTGGWDEQYF. Full variable domain (missing parts from reference TRBV5-4 and TRBJ2-7): ETGVTQSPTHLIKTRGQQVTLRCSSQSGHNTVSWYQQALGQGPQFIFQYYREEENGRGNFPPRFSGLQFPNYSSELNVNALELDDSALYLCASSWGTGGWDEQYFGPGTRLTVT.

The chain combines TRBV9 with TRBJ2-7; TRBD1 is a possible D gene (5 bases). V was pared by 2 bases and J by 1 base, with 13 bases between. The germline V gene has CDR1 SGDLS and CDR2 YYNGEE. The CDR3 is 15 residues long. The CDR3, as DNA: TGTGCCAGCAGCGTGAGTCAGGGCCTATCCTACGAGCAGTACTTC. It specifies CASSVSQGLSYEQYF.

The rearrangement joins TRBV18 to TRBJ2-2, with D possibly matching TRBD1 (6 bases). The V end was cut by 3 bases, the J end by 5 bases, with 13 bases between. The CDR3 consists of 15 residues. Per the germline V gene, CDR1 is KGHSH and CDR2 is LQKENI. CDR3 coding DNA: TGTGCCAGCTCACCCTTCAGGGGAAGGACCGGGGAGCTGTTTTTT. Translated: CASSPFRGRTGELFF.

The chain employs TRBV25-1 and TRBJ1-1, with 7 bases aligning to TRBD1. V shed 2 bases and J 4 bases; nucleotides not matched to a gene: 4. CDR1 is MGHDK and CDR2 is SYGVNS in the germline V gene. This CDR3 is 14 amino acids long. The CDR3 sequence: CASSELRQGTEAFF. The CDR3, as DNA: TGTGCCAGCAGTGAACTCCGACAGGGCACTGAAGCTTTCTTT. Full variable domain (remainder filled in from reference TRBV25-1 and TRBJ1-1): EADIYQTPRYLVIGTGKKITLECSQTMGHDKMYWYQQDPGMELHLIHYSYGVNSTEKGDLSSESTVSRIRTEHFPLTLESARPSHTSQYLCASSELRQGTEAFFGQGTRLTVV.

This rearrangement joins TRBV29-1 to TRBJ1-4; 7 nucleotides line up with TRBD1. V lost 3 bases, J lost 6 bases, and 1 base stayed unmatched. In germline, CDR1 is SQVTM, CDR2 ANQGSEA. The CDR3 runs 12 residues. DNA of the CDR3: TGCAGCGTTGAGGGACAGTATGAAAAACTGTTTTTT. Encoded protein: CSVEGQYEKLFF.

The chain employs TRBV11-2 and TRBJ2-5; the D gene is possibly TRBD2 (5 bases). V was shortened by 3 bases and J by 1 base, with 12 bases between the two germline ends. CDR3 length: 15 residues. Germline V gene sequence: CDR1 SGHAT, CDR2 FQNNGV. CDR3 DNA sequence: TGTGCCAGCAGCTTCCGTCCGGGAACCCAAGAGACCCAGTACTTC. Protein sequence: CASSFRPGTQETQYF.

The gene calls are TRBV11-2 and TRBJ2-1; D unresolved. Trimming stripped 7 bases from V and 0 bases from J, with 13 bases between. This CDR3 region has 15 residues. From germline, CDR1 is SGHAT and CDR2 FQNNGV. The CDR3 here is CASKYRDSSYNEQFF. CDR3 coding DNA: TGTGCCAGCAAATATAGGGATAGCTCCTACAATGAGCAGTTCTTC.

This chain connects TRBV3-1 (or the pseudogene TRBV3-2) to TRBJ1-1; TRBD1 is a possible D gene (6 bases). V gave up 6 bases and J gave up 11 bases, with 16 bases separating them. The CDR3 is 12 residues long. Germline CDR1 LGHDT, CDR2 YNNKEL (reference sequence). DNA of the CDR3: TGTGCCAGCAGGACCCTACAGGGTGCGGCTTTCTTT. Translation gives CASRTLQGAAFF.

The V and J genes are TRBV12-3 or TRBV12-4 and TRBJ1-4, with D possibly being TRBD1 (6 bases). This CDR3 contains 12 residues. V lost 5 bases to trimming and J lost 14 bases, with 15 bases between them. The CDR3 sequence: CASSTGTRRLFF. The CDR3 bases are TGTGCCAGCAGTACCGGGACACGGAGGCTGTTTTTT.

This clone appeared a few times. The V gene is TRBV7-9, the J gene TRBJ2-3, with D possibly being TRBD1 (6 bases). Trimming pared 4 bases from V and 3 bases from J, leaving 23 bases between. The germline V gene has CDR1 SEHNR and CDR2 FQNEAQ (reference sequence). The CDR3 has 18 amino acids. CDR3 sequence reads: CASSSYRGRVRGTDTQYF. CDR3 DNA sequence: TGTGCCAGCAGCTCCTACCGGGGAAGGGTCAGGGGAACAGATACGCAGTATTTT.

V and J are TRBV9 and TRBJ1-3; TRBD1 aligns across 7 bases. Germline values: CDR1 SGDLS, CDR2 YYNGEE. This CDR3 is built from 16 residues. With 5 bases clipped from V and 0 bases from J, the junction kept 8 bases outside the gene matches. CDR3 sequence (DNA): TGTGCCAGCAGTCGTAATCCAGGGGGCTCTGGAAACACCATATATTTT. This gives the protein CASSRNPGGSGNTIYF. The complete variable domain, with remaining parts taken from reference TRBV9 and TRBJ1-3, reads DSGVTQTPKHLITATGQRVTLRCSPRSGDLSVYWYQQSLDQGLQFLIQYYNGEERAKGNILERFSAQQFPDLHSELNLSSLELGDSALYFCASSRNPGGSGNTIYFGEGSWLTVV.

CDR3 nucleotide sequence: TGTGCCAGCGGGGGGACTAGCGAATACAATGAGCAGTTCTTC. Its protein product is CASGGTSEYNEQFF. The chain carries TRBV6-5 and TRBJ2-1, with TRBD2 identical over 10 bases. The CDR3 covers 14 residues. Germline V lookup: CDR1 MNHEY, CDR2 SVGAGI. The V and J ends lost 8 bases and 4 bases, in that order; junction bases with no gene match: 5.

J is TRBJ1-4 and V is TRBV18; tentatively, D is TRBD1 (5 bases). The CDR3 contains 16 residues. Germline CDR1 and CDR2: KGHSH and LQKENI. The V end was cut by 3 bases, the J end by 5 bases, with 16 bases between. As DNA, the CDR3 is TGTGCCAGCTCACCCCTCGGAGGGACGGCGAATGAAAAACTGTTTTTT. Translating it yields CASSPLGGTANEKLFF.